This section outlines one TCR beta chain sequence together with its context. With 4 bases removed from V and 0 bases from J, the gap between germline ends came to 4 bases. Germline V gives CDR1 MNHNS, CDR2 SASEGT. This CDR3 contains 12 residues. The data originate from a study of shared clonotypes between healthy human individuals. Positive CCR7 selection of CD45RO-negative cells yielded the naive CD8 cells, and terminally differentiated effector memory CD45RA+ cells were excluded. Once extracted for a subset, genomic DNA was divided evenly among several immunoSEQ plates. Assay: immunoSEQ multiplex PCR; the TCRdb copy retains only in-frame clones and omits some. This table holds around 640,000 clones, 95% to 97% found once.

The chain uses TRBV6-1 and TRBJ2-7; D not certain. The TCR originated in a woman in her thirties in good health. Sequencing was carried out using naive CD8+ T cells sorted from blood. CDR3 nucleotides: TGTGCCAGCAGTGCGGTCTCCTACGAGCAGTACTTC. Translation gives CASSAVSYEQYF.